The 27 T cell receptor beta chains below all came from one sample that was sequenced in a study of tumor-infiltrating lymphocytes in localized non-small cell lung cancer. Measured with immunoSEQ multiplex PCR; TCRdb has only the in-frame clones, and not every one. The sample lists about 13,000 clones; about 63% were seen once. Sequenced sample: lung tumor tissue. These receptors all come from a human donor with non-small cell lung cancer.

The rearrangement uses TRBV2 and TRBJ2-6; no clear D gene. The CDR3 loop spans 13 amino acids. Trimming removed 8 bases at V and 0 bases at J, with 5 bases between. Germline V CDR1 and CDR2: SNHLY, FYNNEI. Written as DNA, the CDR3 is TGTGCCAGCTCAAGCTCTGGGGCCAACGTCCTGACTTTC. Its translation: CASSSSGANVLTF.

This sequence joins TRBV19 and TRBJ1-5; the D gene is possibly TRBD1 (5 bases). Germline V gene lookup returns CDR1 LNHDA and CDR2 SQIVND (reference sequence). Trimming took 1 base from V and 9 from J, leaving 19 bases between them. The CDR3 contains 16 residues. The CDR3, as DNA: TGTGCCAGTAGTATAGCTTCCCCCAGGGAGTGGAGGCCCCAGCATTTT. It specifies CASSIASPREWRPQHF.

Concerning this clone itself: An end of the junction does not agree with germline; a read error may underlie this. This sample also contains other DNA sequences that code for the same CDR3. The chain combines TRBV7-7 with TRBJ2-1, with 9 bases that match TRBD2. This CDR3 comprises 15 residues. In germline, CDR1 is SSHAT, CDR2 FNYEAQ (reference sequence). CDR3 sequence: CASSQGLAGSDEQFF. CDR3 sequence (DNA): TGTGCTAGCAGCCAGGGACTAGCAGGTTCCGATGAGCAGTTCTTC. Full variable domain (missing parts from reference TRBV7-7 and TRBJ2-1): GAGVSQSPRYKVTKRGQDVTLRCDPISSHATLYWYQQALGQGPEFLTYFNYEAQPDKSGLPSDRFSAERPEGSISTLTIQRTEQRDSAMYRCASSQGLAGSDEQFFGPGTRLTVL.

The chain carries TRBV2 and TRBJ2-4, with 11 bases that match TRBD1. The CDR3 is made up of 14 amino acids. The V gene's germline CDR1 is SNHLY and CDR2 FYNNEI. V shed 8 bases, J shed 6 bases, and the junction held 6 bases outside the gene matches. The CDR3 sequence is CASGTGGGGNIQYF. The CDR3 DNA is TGTGCCAGCGGGACAGGGGGAGGGGGAAACATTCAGTACTTC.

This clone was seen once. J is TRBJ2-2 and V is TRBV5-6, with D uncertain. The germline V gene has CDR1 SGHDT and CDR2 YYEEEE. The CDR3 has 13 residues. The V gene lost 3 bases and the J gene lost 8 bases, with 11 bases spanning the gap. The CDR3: CASSWGSQGELFF. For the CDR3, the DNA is TGTGCCAGCAGCTGGGGTAGTCAGGGGGAGCTGTTTTTT.

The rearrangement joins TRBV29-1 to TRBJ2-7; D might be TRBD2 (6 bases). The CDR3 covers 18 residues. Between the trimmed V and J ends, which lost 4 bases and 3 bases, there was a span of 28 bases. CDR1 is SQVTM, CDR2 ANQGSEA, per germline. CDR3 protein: CSVVGGAGQGLQNYEQYF. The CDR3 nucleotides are TGCAGCGTTGTGGGGGGAGCCGGACAAGGGCTCCAAAACTACGAGCAGTACTTC.

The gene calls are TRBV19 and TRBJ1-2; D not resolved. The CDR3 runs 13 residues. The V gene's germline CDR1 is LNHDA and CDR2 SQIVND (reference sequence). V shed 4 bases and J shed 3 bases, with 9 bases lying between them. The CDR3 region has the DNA TGTGCCAGTAGTACGGACGTATACTATGGCTACACCTTC. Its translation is CASSTDVYYGYTF. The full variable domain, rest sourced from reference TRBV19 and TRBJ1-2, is DGGITQSPKYLFRKEGQNVTLSCEQNLNHDAMYWYRQDPGQGLRLIYYSQIVNDFQKGDIAEGYSVSREKKESFPLTVTSAQKNPTAFYLCASSTDVYYGYTFGSGTRLTVV.

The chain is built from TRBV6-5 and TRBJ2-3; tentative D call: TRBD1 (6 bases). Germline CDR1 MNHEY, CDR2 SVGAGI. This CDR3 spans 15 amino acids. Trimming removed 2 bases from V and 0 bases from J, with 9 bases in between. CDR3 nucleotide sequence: TGTGCCAGCAGTTACGACAGGTTTAGCACAGATACGCAGTATTTT. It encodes CASSYDRFSTDTQYF.

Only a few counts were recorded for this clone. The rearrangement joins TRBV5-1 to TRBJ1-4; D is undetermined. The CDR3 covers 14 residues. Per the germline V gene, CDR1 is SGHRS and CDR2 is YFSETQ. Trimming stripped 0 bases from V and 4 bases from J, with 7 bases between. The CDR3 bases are TGCGCCAGCAGCTTGGGCGGCGATAATGAAAAACTGTTTTTT. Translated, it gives CASSLGGDNEKLFF.

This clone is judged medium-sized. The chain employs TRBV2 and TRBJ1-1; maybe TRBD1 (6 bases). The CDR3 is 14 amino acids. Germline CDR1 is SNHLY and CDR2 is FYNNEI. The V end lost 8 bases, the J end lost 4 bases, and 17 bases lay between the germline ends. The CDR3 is CASLKTGFVTEAFF. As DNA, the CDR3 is TGTGCCAGCTTAAAGACAGGCTTCGTCACTGAAGCTTTCTTT.

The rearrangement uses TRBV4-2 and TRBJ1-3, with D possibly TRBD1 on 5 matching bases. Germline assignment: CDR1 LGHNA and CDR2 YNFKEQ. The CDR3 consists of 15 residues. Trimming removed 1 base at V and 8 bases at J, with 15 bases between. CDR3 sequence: CASSQGQWGSDTIYF. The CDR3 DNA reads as TGTGCCAGCAGCCAAGGTCAGTGGGGGTCGGACACCATATATTTT.

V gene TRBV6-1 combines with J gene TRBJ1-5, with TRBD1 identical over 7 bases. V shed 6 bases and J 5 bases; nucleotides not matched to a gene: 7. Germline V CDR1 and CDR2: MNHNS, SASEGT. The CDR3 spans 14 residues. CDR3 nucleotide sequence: TGTGCCAGCAGATCGACAGGGAGGGATCAGCCCCAGCATTTT. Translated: CASRSTGRDQPQHF.

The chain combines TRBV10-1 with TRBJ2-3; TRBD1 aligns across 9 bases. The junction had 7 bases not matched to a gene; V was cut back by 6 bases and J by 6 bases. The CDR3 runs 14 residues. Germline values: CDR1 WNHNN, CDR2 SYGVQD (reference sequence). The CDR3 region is CASSQDRGWDTQYF. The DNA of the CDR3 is TGCGCCAGCAGCCAGGACAGGGGATGGGATACGCAGTATTTT.

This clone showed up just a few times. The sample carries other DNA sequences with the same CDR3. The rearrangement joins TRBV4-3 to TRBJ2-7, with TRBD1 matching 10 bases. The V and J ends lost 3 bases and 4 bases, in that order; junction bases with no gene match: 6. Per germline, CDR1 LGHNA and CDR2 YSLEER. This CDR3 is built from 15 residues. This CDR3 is CASSHSGTGEYEQYF. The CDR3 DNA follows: TGCGCCAGCAGCCATTCCGGGACAGGGGAATACGAGCAGTACTTC.

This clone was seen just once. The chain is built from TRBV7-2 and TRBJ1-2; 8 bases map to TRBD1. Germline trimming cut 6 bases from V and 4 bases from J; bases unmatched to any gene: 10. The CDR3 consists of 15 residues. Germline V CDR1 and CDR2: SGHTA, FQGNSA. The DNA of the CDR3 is TGTGCCAGCAGACGGGACAGGTCGGGTTTCTATGGCTACACCTTC. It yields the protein CASRRDRSGFYGYTF.

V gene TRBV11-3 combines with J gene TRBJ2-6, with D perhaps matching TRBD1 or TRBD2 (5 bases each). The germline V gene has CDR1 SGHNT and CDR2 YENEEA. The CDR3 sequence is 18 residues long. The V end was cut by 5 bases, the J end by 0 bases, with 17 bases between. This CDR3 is CASSPGTVSLSGANVLTF. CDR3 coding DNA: TGTGCCAGCAGCCCCGGGACCGTGAGTCTCTCTGGGGCCAACGTCCTGACTTTC.

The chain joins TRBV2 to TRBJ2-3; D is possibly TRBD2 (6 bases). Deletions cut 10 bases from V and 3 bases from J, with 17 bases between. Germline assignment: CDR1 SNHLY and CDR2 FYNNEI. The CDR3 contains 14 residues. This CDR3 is CAIDTSKQTDTQYF. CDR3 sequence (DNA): TGTGCCATCGATACTAGCAAACAGACAGATACGCAGTATTTT.

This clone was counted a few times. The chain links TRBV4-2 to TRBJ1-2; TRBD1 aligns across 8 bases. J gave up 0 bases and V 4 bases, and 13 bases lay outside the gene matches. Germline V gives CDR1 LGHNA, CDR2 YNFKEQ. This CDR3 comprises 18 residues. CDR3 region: CASSPTYYGQGPNYGYTF. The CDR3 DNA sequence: TGTGCCAGCAGCCCGACCTACTACGGACAGGGACCTAACTATGGCTACACCTTC.

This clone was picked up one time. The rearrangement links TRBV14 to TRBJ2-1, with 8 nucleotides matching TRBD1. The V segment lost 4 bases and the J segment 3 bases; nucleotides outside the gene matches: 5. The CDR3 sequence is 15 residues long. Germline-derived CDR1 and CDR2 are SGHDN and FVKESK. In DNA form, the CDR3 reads TGTGCCAGCAGCCTCAGACAGGGGATCTACAATGAGCAGTTCTTC. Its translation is CASSLRQGIYNEQFF.

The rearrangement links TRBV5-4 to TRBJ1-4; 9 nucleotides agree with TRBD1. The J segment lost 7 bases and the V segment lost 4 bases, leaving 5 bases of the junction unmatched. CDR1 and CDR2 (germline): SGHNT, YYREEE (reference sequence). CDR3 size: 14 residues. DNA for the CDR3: TGTGCCAGCAGCACGGGACAGGGTCGTGAAAAACTGTTTTTT. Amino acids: CASSTGQGREKLFF.

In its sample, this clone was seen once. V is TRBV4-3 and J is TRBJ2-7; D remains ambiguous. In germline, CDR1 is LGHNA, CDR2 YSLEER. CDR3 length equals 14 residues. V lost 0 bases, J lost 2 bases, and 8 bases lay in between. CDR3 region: CASSQDDVAYEQYF. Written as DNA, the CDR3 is TGCGCCAGCAGCCAAGATGACGTAGCCTACGAGCAGTACTTC.

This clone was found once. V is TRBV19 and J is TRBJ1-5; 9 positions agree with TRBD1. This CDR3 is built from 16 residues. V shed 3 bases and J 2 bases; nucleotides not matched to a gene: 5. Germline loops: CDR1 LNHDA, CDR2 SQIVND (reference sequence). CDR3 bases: TGTGCCAGTAGTATCAACCGGGACAGGGGCAATCAGCCCCAGCATTTT. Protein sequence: CASSINRDRGNQPQHF.

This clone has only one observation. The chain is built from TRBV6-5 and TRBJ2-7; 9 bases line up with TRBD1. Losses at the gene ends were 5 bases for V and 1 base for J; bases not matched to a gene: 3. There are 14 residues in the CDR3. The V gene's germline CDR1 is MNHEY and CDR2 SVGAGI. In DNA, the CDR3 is TGTGCCAGCAGTGCCGGGACAGGGTCCTACGAGCAGTACTTC. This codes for CASSAGTGSYEQYF.

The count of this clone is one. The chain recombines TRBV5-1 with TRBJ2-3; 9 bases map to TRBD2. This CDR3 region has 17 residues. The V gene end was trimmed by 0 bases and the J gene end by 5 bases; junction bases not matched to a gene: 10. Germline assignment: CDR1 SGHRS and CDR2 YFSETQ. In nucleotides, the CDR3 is TGCGCCAGCAGCTTGGCCCTGGCGGGGGGGCCTCAAGATACGCAGTATTTT. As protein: CASSLALAGGPQDTQYF.

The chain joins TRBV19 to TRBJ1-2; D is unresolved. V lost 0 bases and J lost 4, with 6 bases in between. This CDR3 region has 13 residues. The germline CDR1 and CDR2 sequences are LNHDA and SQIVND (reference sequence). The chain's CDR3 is CASSIDSVYGYTF. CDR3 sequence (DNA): TGTGCCAGTAGTATAGATTCCGTCTATGGCTACACCTTC.

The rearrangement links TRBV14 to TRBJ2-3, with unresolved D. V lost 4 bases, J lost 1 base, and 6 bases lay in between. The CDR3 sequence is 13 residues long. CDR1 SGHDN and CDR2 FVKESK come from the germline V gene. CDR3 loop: CASSRVGTDTQYF. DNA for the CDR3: TGTGCCAGCAGCCGCGTAGGCACAGATACGCAGTATTTT.

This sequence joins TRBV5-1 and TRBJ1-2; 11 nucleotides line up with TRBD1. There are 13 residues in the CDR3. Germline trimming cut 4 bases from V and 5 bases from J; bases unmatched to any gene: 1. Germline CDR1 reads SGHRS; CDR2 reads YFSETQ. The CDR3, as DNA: TGCGCCAGCAGCCGGGACAGGGGGTATGGCTACACCTTC. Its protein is CASSRDRGYGYTF.